This T cell receptor (beta chain) was retrieved from a study of PD-1 blockade in classical Hodgkin lymphoma. The time point is: cycle 4 day 1 (C4D1), after five to seven weeks of nivolumab. Each patient experienced a relapse that followed autologous stem cell transplantation, and brentuximab vedotin exposure varied. CD8+ T cell isolation from thawed PBMCs was performed by magnetic negative selection. Assay: immunoSEQ multiplex PCR; the TCRdb copy retains only in-frame clones and omits some. This table holds about 20,000 clones, approximately 80% found once. The sequenced sample was CD8+ T cells from blood, obtained before the fourth cycle of nivolumab. The sequence derives from a human donor with classical Hodgkin lymphoma.

The CDR3 coding sequence is TGTGCCAGCAGCTTAGACGGGTTGGGCTCCTACAATGAGCAGTTCTTC. It translates to CASSLDGLGSYNEQFF. This rearrangement joins TRBV7-2 to TRBJ2-1; no clear D gene. Trimming removed 1 base at V and 0 bases at J, with 10 bases between. The germline CDR1 and CDR2 sequences are SGHTA and FQGNSA. The CDR3 sequence is 16 residues long.